The 19 T cell receptor beta chains below all came from one sample that was sequenced in a study of blood T cell repertoires in COVID-19. Only in-frame clones appear in the TCRdb table, and some are missing; sequencing was by immunoSEQ multiplex PCR. Of around 100,000 clones listed, roughly 84% are singletons. The specimen sequenced was peripheral blood. These receptors were taken from a human donor in a cohort sampled during active COVID-19.

The genes are TRBV10-1 and TRBJ2-3; D not certain. The CDR3 is 14 residues long. Trimming cost V 5 bases and J 0 bases, with 9 bases left between them. Per germline, CDR1 WNHNN and CDR2 SYGVQD (reference sequence). CDR3 loop: CASSRRASTDTQYF. In DNA form, the CDR3 reads TGCGCCAGCAGTCGAAGAGCCAGCACAGATACGCAGTATTTT.

The V call is TRBV18, the J call TRBJ1-1, with a weak D call TRBD1 (5 bases). The CDR3 spans 16 residues. Trimming took off 3 bases at V and 5 bases at J, with 19 bases between the two ends. The germline CDR1 and CDR2 sequences are KGHSH and LQKENI. The CDR3: CASSPLIIRAGTEAFF. The DNA for the CDR3 is TGTGCCAGCTCACCCCTTATTATCAGGGCGGGGACTGAAGCTTTCTTT.

V gene TRBV7-6 combines with J gene TRBJ1-4; D unresolved. V dropped 2 bases and J dropped 0 bases, with 4 bases sitting between them. This CDR3 comprises 14 residues. CDR1 SGHVS and CDR2 FNYEAQ come from the germline V gene. This CDR3 reads CASSLRATNEKLFF. CDR3 sequence (DNA): TGTGCCAGCAGCTTAAGAGCAACTAATGAAAAACTGTTTTTT. The full variable domain, in which reference TRBV7-6 and TRBJ1-4 provide the parts outside the CDR3, is GAGVSQSPRYKVTKRGQDVALRCDPISGHVSLYWYRQALGQGPEFLTYFNYEAQQDKSGLPNDRFSAERPEGSISTLTIQRTEQRDSAMYRCASSLRATNEKLFFGSGTQLSVL.

In nucleotides, the CDR3 is TGTGCCAGCAGCCCCAGGTGGGGCATAAACTATGGCTACACCTTC. Residues: CASSPRWGINYGYTF. The rearrangement links TRBV9 to TRBJ1-2; D may be TRBD1 (5 bases). V dropped 4 bases and J dropped 2 bases, with 15 bases sitting between them. There are 15 residues in the CDR3. Germline V gene lookup returns CDR1 SGDLS and CDR2 YYNGEE. Looking up the rest from reference TRBV9 and TRBJ1-2 gives the full variable domain: DSGVTQTPKHLITATGQRVTLRCSPRSGDLSVYWYQQSLDQGLQFLIQYYNGEERAKGNILERFSAQQFPDLHSELNLSSLELGDSALYFCASSPRWGINYGYTFGSGTRLTVV.

This clone was counted a single time. The V and J genes are TRBV29-1 and TRBJ1-1, with 7 nucleotides matching TRBD1. The junction had 15 bases not matched to a gene; V was cut back by 7 bases and J by 4 bases. The CDR3 extends over 15 amino acids. Germline CDR1 and CDR2: SQVTM and ANQGSEA. The CDR3 here is CSGYRDSIRGTEAFF. CDR3 DNA: TGCAGCGGTTACCGGGACAGCATCAGGGGCACTGAAGCTTTCTTT.

The rearrangement links TRBV4-2 to TRBJ2-3; perhaps TRBD1 as D (6 bases). V lost 2 bases to trimming and J lost 0 bases, with 15 bases between them. CDR3 size: 17 residues. Germline CDR1 is LGHNA and CDR2 is YNFKEQ. Here the CDR3 reads CASSQPTGPASTDTQYF. The CDR3 DNA reads TGTGCCAGCAGCCAACCCACAGGGCCCGCTAGCACAGATACGCAGTATTTT.

This chain joins TRBV5-1 and TRBJ2-1; 10 nucleotides line up with TRBD2. Germline trimming cut 5 bases from V and 9 bases from J; bases unmatched to any gene: 8. The germline V gene encodes CDR1 SGHRS and CDR2 YFSETQ. The length of the CDR3 is 14 residues. The CDR3 protein is CASSITSGIGEQFF. The CDR3 coding sequence is TGCGCCAGCAGTATTACTAGCGGGATCGGTGAGCAGTTCTTC.

The chain carries TRBV7-6 and TRBJ2-3, with 9 bases that match TRBD2. This CDR3 has 19 residues. V shed 1 base, J shed 2 bases, and the junction held 13 bases outside the gene matches. Germline V lookup: CDR1 SGHVS, CDR2 FNYEAQ. CDR3 in amino acids: CASSLGPPGLASSTDTQYF. As DNA, the CDR3 is TGTGCCAGCAGCTTAGGGCCACCGGGACTAGCCTCTTCCACAGATACGCAGTATTTT.

The J gene is TRBJ1-5, the V gene TRBV6-6; 7 bases align to TRBD1. V shed 5 bases and J 6 bases; nucleotides not matched to a gene: 7. The CDR3 has 14 amino acids. CDR1 and CDR2 (germline): MNHNY, SVGAGI (reference sequence). The CDR3 reads CASSNRDSFQPQHF. CDR3 coding DNA: TGTGCCAGCAGTAACCGGGACAGTTTTCAGCCCCAGCATTTT.

The rearrangement links TRBV6-6 to TRBJ2-7; D gene ambiguous. CDR3 length equals 13 residues. The V end lost 3 bases, the J end lost 2 bases, and 8 bases lay between the germline ends. Germline CDR1 and CDR2: MNHNY and SVGAGI (reference sequence). The CDR3 sequence is CASSYTRTYEQYF. The CDR3 region has the DNA TGTGCCAGCAGTTATACCAGGACCTACGAGCAGTACTTC.

This clone was observed a single time. The rearrangement links TRBV11-3 to TRBJ1-6, with TRBD1 identical over 10 bases. The length of the CDR3 is 15 residues. Germline lookup yields CDR1 SGHNT and CDR2 YENEEA. Trimming at V came to 5 bases and at J to 8 bases, leaving 6 bases not matched to a gene. The CDR3 nucleotides are TGTGCCAGCAGCCAGCGGACAGGGGGGGATTCACCCCTCCACTTT. Translating it yields CASSQRTGGDSPLHF.

The V and J genes are TRBV18 and TRBJ1-2; D ambiguous. V lost 3 bases and J lost 6, with 20 bases in between. The CDR3 has 16 residues. Germline CDR1 is KGHSH and CDR2 is LQKENI. CDR3 sequence (DNA): TGTGCCAGCTCACCCAGTCAGGTGAGAGGGAACCATGGCTACACCTTC. Encoded protein: CASSPSQVRGNHGYTF.

The chain joins TRBV7-8 to TRBJ2-7; possibly TRBD1 for D (6 bases). CDR3 length: 15 residues. The V end lost 1 base, the J end lost 1 base, and 11 bases lay between the germline ends. CDR1 is SGHVS, CDR2 FQNEAQ, per germline. The CDR3 DNA is TGTGCCAGCAGCTTAGAAGGACAGAGTTCCTACGAGCAGTACTTC. Translation gives CASSLEGQSSYEQYF. The variable domain in full, with the rest retrieved from reference TRBV7-8 and TRBJ2-7, is GAGVSQSPRYKVAKRGQDVALRCDPISGHVSLFWYQQALGQGPEFLTYFQNEAQLDKSGLPSDRFFAERPEGSVSTLKIQRTQQEDSAVYLCASSLEGQSSYEQYFGPGTRLTVT.

This chain uses TRBV28 with TRBJ1-4; 10 nucleotides line up with TRBD1. CDR1 is MDHEN, CDR2 SYDVKM, per germline. CDR3 length: 14 residues. Losses at the gene ends were 4 bases for V and 6 bases for J; bases not matched to a gene: 2. The CDR3 region has the DNA TGTGCCAGCAGTTCCGGGACAGGGGATGAAAAACTGTTTTTT. It yields the protein CASSSGTGDEKLFF.

V is TRBV6-2 or TRBV6-3 and J is TRBJ2-5, with D maybe TRBD2 (6 bases). The CDR3 runs 15 residues. CDR1 is MNHEY, CDR2 SVGEGT, per germline. The V and J ends lost 2 bases and 5 bases respectively, with 15 bases between them. DNA of the CDR3: TGTGCCAGCAGTTACGGAGGGATTGCCCGGGAGACCCAGTACTTC. It codes for CASSYGGIARETQYF.

The CDR3 loop is CSSRDSIFGDTQYF. The CDR3 DNA reads TGCAGCTCTCGGGACTCCATCTTTGGGGATACGCAGTATTTT. The chain recombines TRBV29-1 with TRBJ2-3, with D perhaps TRBD2 (6 bases). V lost 8 bases and J 6 bases, leaving 21 bases between the germline ends. This CDR3 has 14 residues. In germline, CDR1 is SQVTM, CDR2 ANQGSEA.

This clone was counted a single time. The chain joins TRBV19 to TRBJ1-5, with D possibly being TRBD1 (5 bases). The germline gives CDR1 LNHDA, CDR2 SQIVND (reference sequence). Trimming took off 3 bases at V and 1 base at J, with 13 bases between the two ends. CDR3 size: 16 residues. CDR3 sequence (DNA): TGTGCCAGTAGTATTGGACGGTGGGGCAGCAATCAGCCCCAGCATTTT. It codes for CASSIGRWGSNQPQHF.

This clone was observed a few times. The chain employs TRBV19 and TRBJ2-7, with 7 bases aligning to TRBD1. Per germline, CDR1 LNHDA and CDR2 SQIVND (reference sequence). Losses at the gene ends were 7 bases for V and 3 bases for J; bases not matched to a gene: 3. CDR3 size: 12 residues. The CDR3 here is CASTDRFYEQYF. CDR3 sequence (DNA): TGTGCCAGTACGGACAGGTTCTACGAGCAGTACTTC.

V and J are TRBV15 and TRBJ2-1, with 8 positions matching TRBD2. This CDR3 contains 17 residues. V was clipped by 0 bases and J by 2 bases; unmatched bases: 6. In germline, CDR1 is LNHNV, CDR2 YYDKDF (reference sequence). The CDR3 bases are TGTGCCACCAGCAGAGACGGTCAGCGGGAGACCTACAATGAGCAGTTCTTC. It specifies CATSRDGQRETYNEQFF.